Shown below are 29 T cell receptor beta chains from a single sample sequenced in a study of blood T cells in healthy people across ages. A J-beta primer mix and a sample-barcoded 5' primer were used in a second PCR of about 7 to 12 cycles. TCRdb ran MiXCR on the 5' RACE reads and lists one entry per CDR3 protein. The data show about 2 million distinct CDR3 sequences, around 48% seen once. Material: blood. The receptors were sampled from a woman in her thirties or forties in good health.

This clonotype was detected once. This chain connects TRBV20-1 to TRBJ2-3; 15 nucleotides align to TRBD2. Germline CDR1 and CDR2: DFQATT and SNEGSKA (reference sequence). The CDR3 is 18 residues long. The CDR3 DNA follows: TGCAATGTCTACGTACCGGGACTAGCGGGGGGCCGGTTGGATACGCAGTATTTT. Its translation: CNVYVPGLAGGRLDTQYF.

The genes are TRBV20-1 and TRBJ2-5; 11 bases are a match to TRBD2. Per the germline V gene, CDR1 is DFQATT and CDR2 is SNEGSKA (reference sequence). The V and J ends lost 5 bases and 1 base, in that order; junction bases with no gene match: 12. The CDR3 length is 17 residues. The CDR3 loop reads CSAPPLAGARGQETQYF. The CDR3 region has the DNA TGCAGTGCTCCCCCACTAGCGGGGGCCCGAGGCCAAGAGACCCAGTACTTC.

The rearrangement uses TRBV27 and TRBJ1-5, with a weak D call TRBD1 (6 bases). V was trimmed by 10 bases and J by 0 bases, leaving 13 bases between them. The CDR3 has 14 residues. Germline V lookup: CDR1 MNHEY, CDR2 SMNVEV (reference sequence). The CDR3 here is CAIQGDNSNQPQHF. The CDR3 nucleotides read TGTGCCATCCAAGGGGACAATAGCAATCAGCCCCAGCATTTT.

The chain couples TRBV3-1 to TRBJ2-4, with D uncertain. Germline lookup yields CDR1 LGHDT and CDR2 YNNKEL (reference sequence). V lost 4 bases and J lost 5, with 24 bases in between. The CDR3 covers 18 residues. For the CDR3, the DNA is TGTGCCAGCAGCCCGTCCCCCGGGCCTCGGTACGGACAAAACATTCAGTACTTC. It is translated as CASSPSPGPRYGQNIQYF.

This clonotype has only a few counts. The chain is built from TRBV7-2 and TRBJ2-1; 10 bases are a match to TRBD2. CDR1 is SGHTA, CDR2 FQGNSA, per germline. The CDR3 spans 17 residues. V shed 2 bases and J 6 bases; nucleotides not matched to a gene: 10. This chain's CDR3 is CASSLSPASGGLNEQFF. The CDR3, as DNA: TGTGCCAGCAGCTTATCCCCGGCTAGCGGGGGTCTCAATGAGCAGTTCTTC. The complete variable domain, with remaining parts taken from reference TRBV7-2 and TRBJ2-1, reads GAGVSQSPSNKVTEKGKDVELRCDPISGHTALYWYRQSLGQGLEFLIYFQGNSAPDKSGLPSDRFSAERTGGSVSTLTIQRTQQEDSAVYLCASSLSPASGGLNEQFFGPGTRLTVL.

The chain's CDR3 is CASRAGGPGDTQYF. The CDR3 DNA is TGTGCCAGCAGAGCGGGGGGGCCCGGGGATACGCAGTATTTT. This sequence joins TRBV28 and TRBJ2-3, with 10 bases matching TRBD2. The V gene end was trimmed by 6 bases and the J gene end by 6 bases; junction bases not matched to a gene: 6. Germline assignment: CDR1 MDHEN and CDR2 SYDVKM. The CDR3 runs 14 residues.

CDR3 sequence: CASSSTGTSGEYQETQYF. As DNA, the CDR3 is TGCGCCAGCAGCTCCACCGGGACTAGCGGGGAGTACCAAGAGACCCAGTACTTC. The chain recombines TRBV5-1 with TRBJ2-5; the match to TRBD2 covers 13 bases. Losses at the gene ends were 3 bases for V and 0 bases for J; bases not matched to a gene: 8. Germline V gene sequence: CDR1 SGHRS, CDR2 YFSETQ. The CDR3 totals 18 residues.

The V and J genes are TRBV6-5 and TRBJ1-1; 9 nucleotides agree with TRBD1. Germline CDR1 MNHEY, CDR2 SVGAGI. The J segment lost 5 bases and the V segment lost 5 bases, leaving 6 bases of the junction unmatched. The CDR3 runs to 14 residues. DNA for the CDR3: TGTGCCAGCAGTCAATACAGGGGGCGGACTGAAGCTTTCTTT. This encodes CASSQYRGRTEAFF.

On this clonotype: The germline gene is not matched at one end of the junction; a read error may be the cause. CDR3 amino acids: CASSEERRETQYF. CDR3 DNA sequence: TGTGCCAGTAGTGAGGAACGGAGAGAGACCCAGTACTTC. The gene calls are TRBV2 and TRBJ2-5; D uncertain. The CDR3 loop spans 13 amino acids. The germline V gene has CDR1 SNHLY and CDR2 FYNNEI.

This sequence joins TRBV7-2 and TRBJ2-7, with D perhaps matching TRBD2 (5 bases). The end of the DNA aligns better with TRBJ2-5, so the J call may be wrong. CDR3 length: 15 residues. CDR1 is SGHTA, CDR2 FQGNSA, per germline. CDR3: CASSLVAGQEGTQYF. The CDR3 DNA sequence: TGTGCCAGCAGCTTAGTTGCAGGCCAAGAGGGGACCCAGTACTTC.

In its sample, this clonotype was seen a few times. The rearrangement links TRBV7-2 to TRBJ2-3; TRBD2 is a possible D gene (7 bases). V gave up 2 bases and J gave up 0 bases, with 12 bases separating them. This CDR3 is built from 16 residues. The germline CDR1 and CDR2 sequences are SGHTA and FQGNSA. CDR3 in amino acids: CASSLTAGASTDTQYF. Written as DNA, the CDR3 is TGTGCCAGCAGCTTAACTGCGGGGGCTAGCACAGATACGCAGTATTTT.

J is TRBJ2-7 and V is TRBV20-1, with D perhaps matching TRBD1 (5 bases). The end of the DNA is better explained by TRBJ2-5, so the J call may be wrong. Germline loops: CDR1 DFQATT, CDR2 SNEGSKA (reference sequence). This CDR3 is 12 amino acids long. The CDR3 DNA reads as TGCAGTGCTTATGTGGGGCGGGAGACCCAGTACTTC. Its translation is CSAYVGRETQYF.

This clonotype has just a few counts. This chain links TRBV9 with TRBJ2-7; no clear D. Germline V gives CDR1 SGDLS, CDR2 YYNGEE. This CDR3 has 16 residues. Trimming left V 4 bases short and J 0 bases short, with 17 bases between. The DNA of the CDR3 is TGTGCCAGCAGCATACGGACGGAGTCGGACTCCTACGAGCAGTACTTC. Amino acids: CASSIRTESDSYEQYF.

This clonotype came up once. The chain carries TRBV2 and TRBJ2-1; TRBD2 matches at 7 bases. Germline CDR1 reads SNHLY; CDR2 reads FYNNEI. CDR3 length: 13 residues. Trimming removed 11 bases from V and 8 bases from J; junction bases left unmatched: 12. CDR3 in DNA: TGTGCCGGATGGGACTACCCCGGGGATGAGCAGTTCTTC. Translated, it gives CAGWDYPGDEQFF.

The V and J genes are TRBV11-2 and TRBJ2-3, with a possible D match to TRBD2 (7 bases). In germline, CDR1 is SGHAT, CDR2 FQNNGV. Trimming took off 5 bases at V and 7 bases at J, with 16 bases between the two ends. The CDR3 has 14 amino acids. The CDR3 loop reads CASSPGGGGYTQYF. The DNA of the CDR3 is TGTGCCAGCAGCCCCGGGGGCGGGGGTTATACGCAGTATTTT.

V usage is TRBV6-5 and J usage is TRBJ2-5; the match to TRBD1 covers 7 bases. CDR3 size: 18 residues. Trimming removed 2 bases from V and 11 bases from J; junction bases left unmatched: 23. Germline loops: CDR1 MNHEY, CDR2 SVGAGI. The CDR3 is CASSYDGFAAGGNNEQYF. The DNA for the CDR3 is TGTGCCAGCAGTTACGATGGGTTCGCGGCAGGGGGAAACAATGAGCAGTACTTC.

This chain uses TRBV6-6 with TRBJ1-1, with 7 nucleotides matching TRBD1. After removal of 7 bases from V and 8 bases from J, the junction contained 13 bases not matched to a gene. Germline loops: CDR1 MNHNY, CDR2 SVGAGI (reference sequence). The CDR3 runs 14 residues. The CDR3 region has the DNA TGTGCCAGCAAAAACCCCGAGACAGGGAAGGAAGCTTTCTTT. The encoded protein is CASKNPETGKEAFF.

J is TRBJ2-2 and V is TRBV20-1; D is uncertain. The CDR3 length is 15 residues. Trimming took off 6 bases at V and 1 base at J, with 15 bases between the two ends. Germline CDR1 reads DFQATT; CDR2 reads SNEGSKA (reference sequence). CDR3 in amino acids: CSADTQGENTGELFF. CDR3 nucleotide sequence: TGCAGTGCCGACACCCAAGGAGAGAACACCGGGGAGCTGTTTTTT.

The chain joins TRBV20-1 to TRBJ1-2; D is ambiguous. This CDR3 is 14 amino acids long. CDR1 DFQATT and CDR2 SNEGSKA come from the germline V gene (reference sequence). V gave up 0 bases and J gave up 5 bases, with 13 bases separating them. The CDR3 reads CSARDQQKSYGYTF. CDR3 DNA: TGCAGTGCTAGAGACCAACAGAAGTCTTATGGCTACACCTTC.

This chain links TRBV6-4 with TRBJ1-6, with unresolved D. Trimming pared 6 bases from V and 7 bases from J, leaving 10 bases between. This CDR3 comprises 13 residues. Germline V lookup: CDR1 MRHNA, CDR2 SNTAGT. The CDR3 spells CASSVAWNSPLHF. CDR3 DNA: TGTGCCAGCAGCGTAGCTTGGAATTCACCCCTCCACTTT.

V gene TRBV20-1 combines with J gene TRBJ1-4; perhaps TRBD1 as D (6 bases). Trimming took off 5 bases at V and 0 bases at J, with 13 bases between the two ends. Germline values: CDR1 DFQATT, CDR2 SNEGSKA (reference sequence). The CDR3 sequence is 15 residues long. CDR3: CSAQRTAATNEKLFF. The CDR3 DNA reads TGCAGTGCTCAGAGGACAGCTGCAACTAATGAAAAACTGTTTTTT.

The chain joins TRBV27 to TRBJ2-6; 8 nucleotides match TRBD1. CDR1 and CDR2 from the germline V gene are MNHEY and SMNVEV (reference sequence). This CDR3 comprises 17 residues. After removal of 5 bases from V and 2 bases from J, the junction contained 8 bases not matched to a gene. CDR3 DNA sequence: TGTGCCAGCAGTGCCGGACAGGGAAAAGCTGGGGCCAACGTCCTGACTTTC. It encodes CASSAGQGKAGANVLTF.

This clonotype occurred a few times. This chain uses TRBV4-2 with TRBJ1-2; 7 bases map to TRBD1. Per the germline V gene, CDR1 is LGHNA and CDR2 is YNFKEQ. This CDR3 spans 17 amino acids. V shed 2 bases and J 4 bases; nucleotides not matched to a gene: 13. Here the CDR3 reads CASSQTPDRVDGYGYTF. In DNA form, the CDR3 reads TGTGCCAGCAGCCAAACGCCCGACAGGGTTGACGGCTATGGCTACACCTTC.

This clonotype was counted only a few times. The V and J genes are TRBV7-2 and TRBJ1-2; 7 bases line up with TRBD1. Germline V gene sequence: CDR1 SGHTA, CDR2 FQGNSA. V dropped 5 bases and J dropped 5; count of bases not matched to a gene: 5. This CDR3 comprises 13 residues. The CDR3: CASSQTGLYGYTF. CDR3 DNA: TGTGCCAGCAGCCAGACAGGGTTGTATGGCTACACCTTC.

The chain couples TRBV3-1 to TRBJ1-4; D ambiguous. V lost 2 bases and J lost 1, with 14 bases in between. CDR3 length equals 17 residues. Germline loops: CDR1 LGHDT, CDR2 YNNKEL (reference sequence). The CDR3 spells CASSQRPISITNEKLFF. The CDR3 DNA reads as TGTGCCAGCAGCCAAAGGCCGATTTCGATAACTAATGAAAAACTGTTTTTT. Full variable domain (rest looked up from reference TRBV3-1 and TRBJ1-4): DTAVSQTPKYLVTQMGNDKSIKCEQNLGHDTMYWYKQDSKKFLKIMFSYNNKELIINETVPNRFSPKSPDKAHLNLHINSLELGDSAVYFCASSQRPISITNEKLFFGSGTQLSVL.

This chain joins TRBV29-1 and TRBJ1-1; no firm D call. The CDR3 length is 11 residues. Trimming stripped 8 bases from V and 3 bases from J, with 10 bases between. The germline CDR1 and CDR2 sequences are SQVTM and ANQGSEA. For the CDR3, the DNA is TGCAGCTTCGCGGTTGACACTGAAGCTTTCTTT. It translates to CSFAVDTEAFF.

This chain connects TRBV9 to TRBJ1-6; tentative D call: TRBD1 (5 bases). Deletions cut 2 bases from V and 4 bases from J, with 13 bases between. This CDR3 is built from 16 residues. Germline-derived CDR1 and CDR2 are SGDLS and YYNGEE. The CDR3 region is CASSVLPRQYNSPLHF. The DNA for the CDR3 is TGTGCCAGCAGCGTGCTCCCTAGACAGTATAATTCACCCCTCCACTTT.

The chain links TRBV29-1 to TRBJ1-2; D uncertain. Trimming removed 4 bases at V and 4 bases at J, with 13 bases between. The germline CDR1 and CDR2 sequences are SQVTM and ANQGSEA. CDR3 length equals 13 residues. This CDR3 is CSVGGQVGYGYTF. Here the CDR3 DNA reads TGCAGCGTTGGGGGTCAGGTTGGCTATGGCTACACCTTC.

The V gene is TRBV7-9, the J gene TRBJ1-2, with 8 bases aligning to TRBD1. The germline V gene has CDR1 SEHNR and CDR2 FQNEAQ (reference sequence). The CDR3 totals 15 residues. V was clipped by 4 bases and J by 4 bases; unmatched bases: 8. CDR3 bases: TGTGCCAGCAGCTCCGGACAGGGAGGGGGCTATGGCTACACCTTC. This encodes CASSSGQGGGYGYTF.